The 13 T cell receptor beta chains in this list originate from one sample, sequenced in a study of T cell repertoires in cytomegalovirus infection. No antigen has been identified for these receptors. MiXCR, run by TCRdb on the reads, gives a single entry per CDR3 protein. The sample consists of 900,000 to 950,000 distinct CDR3 sequences, approximately 31% of them appearing once. The sample consisted of cultured CD8+ T cells from PBMCs, taken from culture after CMV antigen stimulation. The receptors come from a human donor in good health (CMV status not recorded). Some clones in this sample may be carry-over from other donors' samples.

V usage is TRBV12-3 or TRBV12-4 and J usage is TRBJ2-3; D call uncertain. V gave up 6 bases and J gave up 0 bases, with 7 bases separating them. The CDR3 loop spans 13 amino acids. CDR3 loop: CASSQPSTDTQYF. CDR3 DNA: TGTGCCAGCAGCCAACCGAGCACAGATACGCAGTATTTT.

This clonotype showed up just a few times. This chain uses TRBV12-5 with TRBJ2-7; TRBD2 is a possible D gene (6 bases). The CDR3 is made up of 14 amino acids. Germline V gene sequence: CDR1 LGHNT, CDR2 FRNRAP. The ends were cut back, 1 base at V and 1 base at J, with 8 bases in the middle. This CDR3 is CASGLAGGSYEQYF. CDR3 nucleotides: TGTGCTAGTGGTTTGGCCGGGGGATCCTACGAGCAGTACTTC.

The V and J genes are TRBV7-9 and TRBJ2-1; 11 bases are shared with TRBD2. Germline CDR1 reads SEHNR; CDR2 reads FQNEAQ (reference sequence). CDR3 length equals 16 residues. The V and J ends lost 4 bases and 8 bases, in that order; junction bases with no gene match: 10. CDR3 in amino acids: CASSSVAGGPAYEQFF. CDR3 sequence (DNA): TGTGCCAGCAGCTCCGTAGCGGGGGGGCCTGCGTATGAGCAGTTCTTC.

This clonotype was counted a single time. Its ends do not fully match the called genes, so a read error is possible. The chain joins TRBV7-2 to TRBJ2-2; D gene unclear. From germline, CDR1 is SGHTA and CDR2 FQGNSA. The CDR3 extends over 14 amino acids. DNA for the CDR3: TGTGCCAGCAGCATTGGTCTGAACATCGGGGAGCTGTTTTTT. Translating it yields CASSIGLNIGELFF.

The gene calls are TRBV6-5 and TRBJ1-3; a weak D match, TRBD1 (5 bases). The CDR3 has 15 residues. V was pared by 0 bases and J by 1 base, with 7 bases between. Germline CDR1 reads MNHEY; CDR2 reads SVGAGI. The CDR3 nucleotides read TGTGCCAGCAGTTACTCGGGGGGTTCTGGAAACACCATATATTTT. Translation gives CASSYSGGSGNTIYF.

This clonotype was observed many times. V is TRBV6-2 or TRBV6-3 and J is TRBJ2-7, with TRBD2 identical over 10 bases. Losses at the gene ends were 2 bases for V and 3 bases for J; bases not matched to a gene: 10. Germline V gene lookup returns CDR1 MNHEY and CDR2 SVGEGT. The CDR3 loop spans 17 amino acids. The CDR3 is CASSYRSSGGAHYEQYV. DNA for the CDR3: TGTGCCAGCAGTTACAGGTCTAGCGGGGGAGCTCACTACGAGCAGTACGTC.

Comment on this clonotype: A much larger clone differs by one base, so this may be a read error. The rearrangement joins TRBV7-2 to TRBJ2-7, with D unresolved. V lost 6 bases and J lost 3, with 12 bases in between. Germline assignment: CDR1 SGHTA and CDR2 FQGNSA. The CDR3 runs to 13 residues. The CDR3 DNA follows: TGTGCCAGCAGTTTTTCGAGAAGCTACGAGCAGTACGTC. It yields the protein CASSFSRSYEQYV.

V is TRBV6-6 and J is TRBJ2-5, with D possibly being TRBD1 (5 bases). Germline lookup yields CDR1 MNHNY and CDR2 SVGAGI (reference sequence). Trimming left V 4 bases short and J 4 bases short, with 10 bases between. This CDR3 has 13 amino acids. The CDR3 reads CASSSRQIETQYF. CDR3 DNA: TGTGCCAGCAGTTCTAGACAGATAGAGACCCAGTACTTC.

This clonotype was found a few times. The V and J genes are TRBV15 and TRBJ2-7; perhaps TRBD1 as D (6 bases). The ends were cut back, 5 bases at V and 3 bases at J, with 20 bases in the middle. Germline loops: CDR1 LNHNV, CDR2 YYDKDF (reference sequence). The CDR3 loop spans 16 amino acids. The CDR3 nucleotides are TGTGCCACCAGCTTCAGCGCCAACGGACAGTACTACGAGCAGTACTTC. Translation gives CATSFSANGQYYEQYF.

The chain uses TRBV7-9 and TRBJ2-7; the D call may be TRBD1 or TRBD2 (5 bases each). Germline V CDR1 and CDR2: SEHNR, FQNEAQ (reference sequence). Trimming pared 5 bases from V and 5 bases from J, leaving 13 bases between. This CDR3 has 13 amino acids. The CDR3 protein is CASSPLGRNEQYV. CDR3 coding DNA: TGTGCCAGCAGCCCGTTGGGACGTAACGAGCAGTACGTC.

This clonotype was seen a handful of times. J is TRBJ2-2 and V is TRBV11-1; D is perhaps TRBD1 or TRBD2 (5 bases each). V was shortened by 3 bases and J by 5 bases, with 10 bases between the two germline ends. The germline V gene encodes CDR1 SGHAT and CDR2 FQDESV (reference sequence). The CDR3 covers 14 residues. CDR3 region: CASSLRDQTGELFF. In DNA form, the CDR3 reads TGTGCCAGCAGCTTGAGGGACCAGACCGGGGAGCTGTTTTTT.

This clonotype was seen a handful of times. This chain connects TRBV14 to TRBJ2-4, with TRBD1 matching 7 bases. Per germline, CDR1 SGHDN and CDR2 FVKESK. There are 21 residues in the CDR3. J lost 0 bases, V lost 4 bases, and 21 bases had no gene match. CDR3: CASSPAAVGQFHSLAKNIQYF. The CDR3 DNA reads TGTGCCAGCAGCCCCGCCGCTGTGGGACAGTTCCACTCCTTAGCCAAAAACATTCAGTACTTC.

This rearrangement joins TRBV10-3 to TRBJ2-7, with TRBD1 identical over 8 bases. The CDR3 consists of 12 residues. The V and J ends lost 10 bases and 5 bases, in that order; junction bases with no gene match: 7. Germline V gene data show CDR1 as ENHRY and CDR2 as SYGVKD. CDR3 residues: CATTGVLDEQYF. The CDR3 nucleotides are TGTGCCACGACAGGGGTTCTGGACGAGCAGTACTTC.